The 18 T cell receptor beta chains presented below share a single source sample, sequenced in a study of cytomegalovirus exposure and HLA in healthy donors. In the PCR, 60 Vbeta and 13 Jbeta primers were used. Repertoires were generated with immunoSEQ multiplex PCR, while TCRdb's copy carries only in-frame clones and drops some. Of about 200,000 clones detected, around 76% appear once; the ten largest clones hold around 6%. Input material: PBMCs. The receptors stem from a man aged 35-49 years in good health and CMV-seropositive.

This clone appeared once. The gene calls are TRBV29-1 and TRBJ2-1; the D gene is possibly TRBD1 (7 bases). CDR1 SQVTM and CDR2 ANQGSEA come from the germline V gene. The V end lost 6 bases, the J end lost 9 bases, and 21 bases lay between the germline ends. This CDR3 is 14 amino acids long. CDR3 protein: CSVLKDRFGGEQFF. DNA for the CDR3: TGCAGCGTATTAAAGGACAGGTTCGGGGGTGAGCAGTTCTTC.

The chain has TRBV19 and TRBJ2-4; 7 bases fit TRBD2. Trimming removed 3 bases from V and 3 bases from J; junction bases left unmatched: 5. The CDR3 loop spans 15 amino acids. Germline assignment: CDR1 LNHDA and CDR2 SQIVND (reference sequence). CDR3 in amino acids: CASSIREVGKNIQYF. The CDR3 DNA is TGTGCCAGTAGTATCCGGGAGGTGGGCAAAAACATTCAGTACTTC.

This clone was counted between two and nine times. The genes are TRBV7-9 and TRBJ1-6; 8 bases match TRBD1. Germline CDR1 and CDR2: SEHNR and FQNEAQ (reference sequence). J gave up 9 bases and V 5 bases, and 6 bases lay outside the gene matches. The CDR3 contains 14 residues. CDR3 nucleotide sequence: TGTGCCAGCAGCGACAGGGGCCTGGCTTCACCCCTCCACTTT. Translating it yields CASSDRGLASPLHF.

The rearrangement joins TRBV29-1 to TRBJ1-1, with 9 bases fitting TRBD1. The CDR3 sequence is 15 residues long. CDR1 is SQVTM and CDR2 is ANQGSEA in the germline V gene. V trimming: 8 bases; J trimming: 0 bases; junction bases outside the gene matches: 10. The CDR3 loop is CSTLGDRAMNTEAFF. CDR3 sequence (DNA): TGCAGCACCCTCGGGGACAGGGCTATGAACACTGAAGCTTTCTTT.

This clone was detected only a few times. The rearrangement uses TRBV9 and TRBJ2-5; 11 positions agree with TRBD2. Looked up from germline, CDR1 is SGDLS and CDR2 is YYNGEE. After removal of 0 bases from V and 3 bases from J, the junction contained 7 bases not matched to a gene. The CDR3 loop spans 17 amino acids. DNA of the CDR3: TGTGCCAGCAGCGTAGGAATAGCGGGAGGGCCGGAAGAGACCCAGTACTTC. Residues: CASSVGIAGGPEETQYF.

This clone was detected a few times. V is TRBV9 and J is TRBJ2-2; 7 bases agree with TRBD2. The germline gives CDR1 SGDLS, CDR2 YYNGEE. This CDR3 is 13 amino acids long. V lost 3 bases, J lost 6 bases, and 2 bases stayed unmatched. The CDR3: CASSGTRSGELFF. CDR3 DNA: TGTGCCAGCAGCGGGACTAGATCCGGGGAGCTGTTTTTT. Based on the CDR3 plus reference TRBV9 and TRBJ2-2, the full variable domain is DSGVTQTPKHLITATGQRVTLRCSPRSGDLSVYWYQQSLDQGLQFLIQYYNGEERAKGNILERFSAQQFPDLHSELNLSSLELGDSALYFCASSGTRSGELFFGEGSRLTVL.

This clone has just one count. The chain links TRBV30 to TRBJ1-4; D is unclear. Germline V CDR1 and CDR2: GTSNPN, SVGIG (reference sequence). The CDR3 runs 13 residues. V lost 7 bases and J 0 bases, leaving 9 bases between the germline ends. The CDR3 is CASSRATNEKLFF. The CDR3 coding sequence is TGTGCCTCCTCCCGAGCAACTAATGAAAAACTGTTTTTT.

V and J are TRBV7-2 and TRBJ1-3, with TRBD1 identical over 8 bases. V lost 5 bases to trimming and J lost 4 bases; unmatched junction nucleotides: 7. CDR1 is SGHTA, CDR2 FQGNSA, per germline. CDR3 size: 15 residues. CDR3 amino acids: CASSTRQGIGNTIYF. The CDR3 region has the DNA TGTGCCAGCAGCACGAGACAGGGGATCGGAAACACCATATATTTT. Variable domain in full (rest from reference TRBV7-2 and TRBJ1-3): GAGVSQSPSNKVTEKGKDVELRCDPISGHTALYWYRQSLGQGLEFLIYFQGNSAPDKSGLPSDRFSAERTGGSVSTLTIQRTQQEDSAVYLCASSTRQGIGNTIYFGEGSWLTVV.

This clone was seen a handful of times. The chain is built from TRBV29-1 and TRBJ2-3, with 10 bases lining up with TRBD1. In germline, CDR1 is SQVTM, CDR2 ANQGSEA. V was clipped by 4 bases and J by 5 bases; unmatched bases: 9. This CDR3 comprises 15 residues. Here the CDR3 reads CSVVPRDRGIDTQYF. CDR3 nucleotides: TGCAGCGTTGTACCTAGGGACAGGGGAATAGATACGCAGTATTTT.

CDR3 nucleotide sequence: TGTGCCAGCAGTATCTTAGGACTAGCGGGAGGGAACTACGATACGCAGTATTTT. Its translation: CASSILGLAGGNYDTQYF. This chain connects TRBV27 to TRBJ2-3, with 15 bases that match TRBD2. Losses at the gene ends were 5 bases for V and 6 bases for J; bases not matched to a gene: 12. The CDR3 covers 18 residues. Germline V gene data show CDR1 as MNHEY and CDR2 as SMNVEV (reference sequence).

CDR3 sequence: CASSRTGQGGSGYTQYF. CDR3 bases: TGTGCCAGCAGTCGGACCGGACAGGGTGGATCAGGTTATACGCAGTATTTT. This sequence joins TRBV27 and TRBJ2-3; 8 bases line up with TRBD1. After removal of 5 bases from V and 7 bases from J, the junction contained 17 bases not matched to a gene. Germline V lookup: CDR1 MNHEY, CDR2 SMNVEV (reference sequence). This CDR3 region has 17 residues.

Here the CDR3 reads CASSFLGGSEQFF. CDR3 bases: TGTGCCAGCAGCTTCCTTGGCGGGAGTGAGCAGTTCTTC. V is TRBV7-3 and J is TRBJ2-1; TRBD2 matches at 7 bases. Germline lookup yields CDR1 SGHTA and CDR2 FQGTGA. This CDR3 is built from 13 residues. V trimming: 3 bases; J trimming: 9 bases; junction bases outside the gene matches: 5. Based on the CDR3 plus reference TRBV7-3 and TRBJ2-1, the full variable domain is GAGVSQTPSNKVTEKGKYVELRCDPISGHTALYWYRQSLGQGPEFLIYFQGTGAADDSGLPNDRFFAVRPEGSVSTLKIQRTERGDSAVYLCASSFLGGSEQFFGPGTRLTVL.

Here the CDR3 reads CASSLPDTGELFF. DNA for the CDR3: TGTGCCAGCAGCTTGCCCGACACCGGGGAGCTGTTTTTT. The V and J genes are TRBV5-6 and TRBJ2-2, with D hard to call. The CDR3 covers 13 residues. Germline CDR1 is SGHDT and CDR2 is YYEEEE. V was trimmed by 1 base and J by 3 bases, leaving 4 bases between them.

The chain has TRBV10-1 and TRBJ1-2, with no clear D. This CDR3 is 13 amino acids long. The germline CDR1 and CDR2 sequences are WNHNN and SYGVQD (reference sequence). Trimming stripped 0 bases from V and 4 bases from J, with 6 bases between. The CDR3 protein is CASSESTVYGYTF. In DNA form, the CDR3 reads TGCGCCAGCAGTGAGTCAACAGTCTATGGCTACACCTTC.

The V gene is TRBV5-1, the J gene TRBJ2-2; D not resolved. V lost 0 bases to trimming and J lost 2 bases, with 5 bases between them. This CDR3 has 14 residues. The germline V gene encodes CDR1 SGHRS and CDR2 YFSETQ. The CDR3 DNA follows: TGCGCCAGCAGCTTGGGCACAAACACCGGGGAGCTGTTTTTT. Its translation is CASSLGTNTGELFF.

V gene TRBV29-1 combines with J gene TRBJ1-4; 7 nucleotides align to TRBD1. This CDR3 has 13 residues. The germline CDR1 and CDR2 sequences are SQVTM and ANQGSEA. J was trimmed by 5 bases and V by 6 bases; bases with no gene match: 6. The CDR3 region is CSVSDRVNEKLFF. The DNA of the CDR3 is TGCAGCGTATCCGACAGGGTAAATGAAAAACTGTTTTTT.

The genes are TRBV11-2 and TRBJ1-1; TRBD1 matches at 11 bases. The CDR3 extends over 14 amino acids. Germline V gene data show CDR1 as SGHAT and CDR2 as FQNNGV. The J segment lost 5 bases and the V segment lost 5 bases, leaving 4 bases of the junction unmatched. The CDR3 loop reads CASSIGQGATEAFF. In nucleotides, the CDR3 is TGTGCCAGCAGCATAGGACAGGGGGCAACTGAAGCTTTCTTT.

J is TRBJ2-7 and V is TRBV19, with a possible D match to TRBD2 (5 bases). Trimming took 5 bases from V and 2 from J, leaving 16 bases between them. CDR3 length: 15 amino acids. Per germline, CDR1 LNHDA and CDR2 SQIVND (reference sequence). The CDR3 region has the DNA TGTGCCAGTAGTCTAGCACTCGGCGGAACCTACGAGCAGTACGTC. It encodes CASSLALGGTYEQYV.